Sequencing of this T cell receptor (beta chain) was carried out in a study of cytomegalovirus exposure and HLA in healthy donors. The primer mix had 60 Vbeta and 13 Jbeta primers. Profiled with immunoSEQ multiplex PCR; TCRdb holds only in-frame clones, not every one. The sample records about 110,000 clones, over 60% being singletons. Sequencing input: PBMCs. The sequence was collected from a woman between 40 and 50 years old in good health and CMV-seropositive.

CDR3 amino acids: CASSPPGQDTYEQYF. The CDR3 DNA reads as TGTGCCAGCAGTCCGCCGGGACAGGATACCTACGAGCAGTACTTC. The chain employs TRBV6-5 and TRBJ2-7; 8 bases agree with TRBD1. J was trimmed by 2 bases and V by 5 bases; bases with no gene match: 8. Germline CDR1 reads MNHEY; CDR2 reads SVGAGI. This CDR3 is built from 15 residues.